Here is one T cell receptor beta chain with its context. The antigen remains unidentified. It was with 60 Vbeta and 13 Jbeta primers that the PCR ran. Original handling: Some 80 million unique TCR beta chains, 9 million to 14 million shared, were counted in a later analysis. The data were produced by immunoSEQ multiplex PCR, yet TCRdb's version contains in-frame clones alone and is incomplete. The D gene and trimming were derived from the DNA, and the V and J assignments and clone size from that table. The table has roughly 80,000 clones, around 84% seen once. This entry comes from a study of cytomegalovirus exposure and HLA in healthy donors. In the study overall: Assignment to the Caucasian-associated ancestry cluster applied to around 76% of the approximately 400 genotyped donors.

Study-level findings and limits: Indistinguishable V segments, including TRBV6-2 and TRBV6-3, were excluded. A later analysis found TCR association rates differed by HLA locus, highest for DRB1 and lowest for HLA-C.

The V gene's germline CDR1 is MNHNS and CDR2 SASEGT. This CDR3 contains 13 residues. Losses at the gene ends were 11 bases for V and 3 bases for J; bases not matched to a gene: 6. This rearrangement joins TRBV6-1 to TRBJ1-1; TRBD1 matches at 10 bases. The receptor was isolated from a woman aged 50 to 60 in good health and CMV-seronegative. The specimen sequenced was PBMCs. The CDR3 sequence is CACSGQGDTEAFF. The DNA of the CDR3 is TGTGCCTGCTCAGGACAGGGGGACACTGAAGCTTTCTTT.